This T cell receptor (beta chain) was sequenced during a study of cytomegalovirus exposure and HLA in healthy donors. Whole-study context: Within the Caucasian-associated ancestry cluster were roughly 81% of the 398 genotyped donors.

Study outcomes and limitations: Within the data, a cluster of highly shared sequence variants was likely a sequencing artifact. Productive rates of about 90% or about 30% were seen for most TCR beta V segments in an earlier analysis. The study listed under 200 cytomegalovirus-associated TCR beta chains.

Germline lookup yields CDR1 LNHNV and CDR2 YYDKDF (reference sequence). The CDR3 loop spans 16 amino acids. V was clipped by 0 bases and J by 1 base, with 12 bases between them. In the PCR, 60 Vbeta and 13 Jbeta primers were used. Clones were read by immunoSEQ multiplex PCR, and TCRdb kept only the in-frame ones, dropping some. The sample contains about 230,000 clones, around four fifths of which appear only once. A word on this clone: Its antigen is as yet unknown.

The sequenced material came from PBMCs. The source is a boy aged 5-17 years in good health and CMV-seronegative. This chain links TRBV15 with TRBJ2-5, with D possibly being TRBD1 (5 bases). Here the CDR3 DNA reads TGTGCCACCAGCAGAGACCTGACAGTCACCCAAGAGACCCAGTACTTC. This translates into CATSRDLTVTQETQYF.